This passage covers 4 T cell receptor beta chains from one sample sequenced in a study of CD8+CD57+ T cells in acquired aplastic anemia. The template for TCR beta VDJ and CDR3 sequence profiling was genomic DNA. TCRdb called the reads again in MiXCR, with one record for every CDR3 protein. Of hundreds of thousands of distinct CDR3 sequences listed, roughly 82% are singletons. Patients included in sequencing had previously demonstrated CD8+CD57+ cell expansion by flow cytometry. Sequencing used sorted CD4+, CD8+, or CD8+CD57+ T cells (not recorded which) from PBMCs. These TCRs come from a human donor with aplastic anemia.

Only one count was recorded for this clonotype. The rearrangement uses TRBV7-9 and TRBJ1-2; 9 bases fit TRBD1. Germline CDR1 SEHNR, CDR2 FQNEAQ (reference sequence). The junction had 7 bases not matched to a gene; V was cut back by 6 bases and J by 2 bases. The CDR3 consists of 15 residues. The CDR3 loop reads CASSQGQGGNYGYTF. CDR3 DNA: TGTGCCAGCAGTCAGGGACAGGGCGGAAACTATGGCTACACCTTC. The entire variable domain, with the rest obtained from reference TRBV7-9 and TRBJ1-2, is as follows: DTGVSQNPRHKITKRGQNVTFRCDPISEHNRLYWYRQTLGQGPEFLTYFQNEAQLEKSRLLSDRFSAERPKGSFSTLEIQRTEQGDSAMYLCASSQGQGGNYGYTFGSGTRLTVV.

A few counts support this clonotype. This sequence joins TRBV9 and TRBJ2-3; perhaps TRBD1 as D (5 bases). Trimming took off 2 bases at V and 15 bases at J, with 22 bases between the two ends. Per germline, CDR1 SGDLS and CDR2 YYNGEE. This CDR3 region has 14 residues. The CDR3 coding sequence is TGTGCCAGCAGCGTGGCGGTGGGGCCCACTGAAGCTTATTTT. It encodes CASSVAVGPTEAYF.

V is TRBV7-9 and J is TRBJ1-1; 7 bases line up with TRBD1. The CDR3 has 15 residues. V lost 1 base and J lost 10; bases outside the gene matches: 12. Germline V gives CDR1 SEHNR, CDR2 FQNEAQ (reference sequence). For the CDR3, the DNA is TGTGCCAGCAGCTTAGATCTGACAGGGAATAATGCAGCTTTCTTT. It translates to CASSLDLTGNNAAFF.

A remark on this clonotype: The conserved phenylalanine or tryptophan is not found at the CDR3 terminus, so this likely reflects a read error. The limits of the CDR3 on the DNA are not certain, so only TCRdb's listed CDR3 is given. This chain joins TRBV9 and TRBJ1-2. A total of 11 residues make up the CDR3, ends included. Germline CDR1 and CDR2: SGDLS and YYNGEE. CDR3 protein: CASSGDYGSTL.